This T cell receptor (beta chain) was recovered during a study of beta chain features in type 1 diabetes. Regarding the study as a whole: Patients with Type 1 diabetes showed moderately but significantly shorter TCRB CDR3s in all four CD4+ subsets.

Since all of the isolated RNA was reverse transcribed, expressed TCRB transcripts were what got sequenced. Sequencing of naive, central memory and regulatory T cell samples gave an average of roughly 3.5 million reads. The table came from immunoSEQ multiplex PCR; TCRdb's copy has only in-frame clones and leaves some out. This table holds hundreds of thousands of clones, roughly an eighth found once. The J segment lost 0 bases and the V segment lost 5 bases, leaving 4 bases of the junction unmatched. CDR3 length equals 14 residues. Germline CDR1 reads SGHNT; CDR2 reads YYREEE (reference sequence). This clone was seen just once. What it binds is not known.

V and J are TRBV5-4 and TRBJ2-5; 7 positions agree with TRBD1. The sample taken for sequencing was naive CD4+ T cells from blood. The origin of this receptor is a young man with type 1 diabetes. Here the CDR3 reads CASSPGQDQETQYF. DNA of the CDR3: TGTGCCAGCAGTCCCGGACAGGACCAAGAGACCCAGTACTTC.